The 23 T cell receptor beta chains below were found in one sample sequenced in a study of T cells after yellow fever vaccination. TCRdb analysed the 5' RACE reads with MiXCR anew, one entry per CDR3 protein. In the table there are 250,000 or so distinct CDR3 sequences, about 3.5% of which are singletons. Here the sequenced sample was PBMCs, taken 15 days after the yellow fever booster vaccination. These receptors all come from a man aged 18-30 years who received the YFV17D yellow fever vaccine.

The table lists this clonotype with many counts. This sequence joins TRBV6-2 or TRBV6-3 and TRBJ2-7, with TRBD1 matching 8 bases. After removal of 6 bases from V and 5 bases from J, the junction contained 12 bases not matched to a gene. The germline gives CDR1 MNHEY, CDR2 SVGEGT. The CDR3 spans 15 residues. CDR3 coding DNA: TGTGCCAGCAGCACTCGGGGGAGACAGGGGAACGAGCAGTACGTC. Encoded protein: CASSTRGRQGNEQYV.

This clonotype has a count of ten or more. The chain combines TRBV4-3 with TRBJ2-1; no clear D gene. There are 14 residues in the CDR3. The V gene lost 7 bases and the J gene lost 0 bases, with 10 bases spanning the gap. Germline V gene lookup returns CDR1 LGHNA and CDR2 YSLEER. The CDR3 here is CASKGAISYNEQFF. CDR3 DNA: TGCGCCAGCAAGGGCGCCATCTCCTACAATGAGCAGTTCTTC.

This clonotype has ten or more counts. The chain links TRBV12-3 or TRBV12-4 to TRBJ2-2, with D perhaps TRBD2 (6 bases). Trimming pared 10 bases from V and 2 bases from J, leaving 20 bases between. The CDR3 has 16 residues. This CDR3 reads CAIPRGGDYNTGELFF. CDR3 bases: TGTGCCATCCCGCGGGGAGGTGACTACAACACCGGGGAGCTGTTTTTT.

This clonotype was seen ten or more times. This chain connects TRBV6-5 to TRBJ1-2; no definite D call. Germline-derived CDR1 and CDR2 are MNHEY and SVGAGI. The CDR3 runs 14 residues. V was clipped by 4 bases and J by 7 bases, with 16 bases between them. CDR3 bases: TGTGCCAGCAGTTCCGTCGGAGGGCCGGGTGGCTACACCTTC. It yields the protein CASSSVGGPGGYTF.

This clonotype appeared many times. CDR3 amino acids: CASGLGQGAPYNEQFF. CDR3 coding DNA: TGTGCTAGTGGTTTGGGACAGGGGGCCCCCTACAATGAGCAGTTCTTC. V is TRBV12-5 and J is TRBJ2-1, with TRBD1 matching 10 bases. J was trimmed by 2 bases and V by 1 base; bases with no gene match: 2. This CDR3 contains 16 residues. Germline CDR1 LGHNT, CDR2 FRNRAP.

Many counts were recorded for this clonotype. The rearrangement joins TRBV20-1 to TRBJ2-1, with 9 bases lining up with TRBD2. Germline V gives CDR1 DFQATT, CDR2 SNEGSKA (reference sequence). CDR3 size: 16 residues. Trimming cost V 3 bases and J 8 bases; bases outside gene matches: 14. The CDR3 loop is CSASLPGLAVFDEQFF. Written as DNA, the CDR3 is TGCAGTGCTAGTCTTCCGGGACTAGCTGTTTTCGATGAGCAGTTCTTC.

Ten or more counts support this clonotype. The rearrangement links TRBV27 to TRBJ2-7; D is unclear. CDR1 is MNHEY and CDR2 is SMNVEV in the germline V gene (reference sequence). V was pared by 7 bases and J by 2 bases, with 24 bases between. The CDR3 sequence is 17 residues long. The CDR3 DNA reads as TGTGCCAGCATCTCCCCTTTTCGAGACACCCATCCCTACGAGCAGTACTTC. This encodes CASISPFRDTHPYEQYF.

This clonotype has a handful of counts. The chain has TRBV28 and TRBJ1-1; D might be TRBD1 (6 bases). The germline CDR1 and CDR2 sequences are MDHEN and SYDVKM. The CDR3 covers 16 residues. V was clipped by 2 bases and J by 2 bases, with 15 bases between them. The CDR3 nucleotides read TGTGCCAGCAGTTTAAAAGGGGGGGTCTATAACACTGAAGCTTTCTTT. Translating gives CASSLKGGVYNTEAFF.

This clonotype appeared many times. J is TRBJ2-3 and V is TRBV7-3; D is possibly TRBD1 or TRBD2 (7 bases each). Germline CDR1 reads SGHTA; CDR2 reads FQGTGA. The CDR3 covers 16 residues. Between the trimmed V and J ends, which lost 5 bases and 5 bases, there was a span of 20 bases. The CDR3 nucleotides read TGTGCCAGCAGCCCCCGACCAGGGGGGGCTATAGATACGCAGTATTTT. Its translation is CASSPRPGGAIDTQYF.

Note on this clonotype: It may be a read error: a sequence one base away is much more abundant. The chain couples TRBV28 to TRBJ2-1; 12 bases match TRBD1. CDR1 and CDR2 (germline): MDHEN, SYDVKM. CDR3 length: 12 residues. The CDR3 coding sequence is TGTGCCGGAGGGACAGGGGGCAATGAGGAGTTCTTC. This sequence encodes CAGGTGGNEEFF.

This clonotype was observed many times. In DNA form, the CDR3 reads TGTGCCAGCAGCATCAGGGTCGGGACTGAAGCTTTCTTT. Residues: CASSIRVGTEAFF. The chain recombines TRBV11-3 with TRBJ1-1; D is perhaps TRBD1 (5 bases). The CDR3 contains 13 residues. The V gene lost 5 bases and the J gene lost 5 bases, with 12 bases spanning the gap. Germline loops: CDR1 SGHNT, CDR2 YENEEA.

There are many counts of this clonotype. V gene TRBV29-1 combines with J gene TRBJ2-3; 11 bases line up with TRBD2. The CDR3 totals 14 residues. The germline CDR1 and CDR2 sequences are SQVTM and ANQGSEA. Losses at the gene ends were 7 bases for V and 5 bases for J; bases not matched to a gene: 8. The CDR3 reads CSGDTSGGGDTQYF. The CDR3 DNA follows: TGCAGCGGCGACACTAGCGGGGGCGGAGATACGCAGTATTTT.

This clonotype was recorded a few times. V gene TRBV19 combines with J gene TRBJ2-6, with TRBD2 as a possible D gene (6 bases). The CDR3 loop spans 16 amino acids. Germline V gene data show CDR1 as LNHDA and CDR2 as SQIVND (reference sequence). V was cut by 1 base and J by 2 bases, with 9 bases left in between. The CDR3 region has the DNA TGTGCCAGTAGTATAGGGGGCGGGGCTGGGGCCAACGTCCTGACTTTC. Amino acid sequence: CASSIGGGAGANVLTF.

This clonotype was seen ten or more times. CDR3 sequence (DNA): TGTGCCAGCAGTTCCTCCTGGCGGGGGGGTTTCACGAACACCGGGGAGCTGTTTTTT. Its translation is CASSSSWRGGFTNTGELFF. The chain joins TRBV28 to TRBJ2-2; 9 nucleotides agree with TRBD2. The CDR3 sequence is 19 residues long. Germline trimming cut 4 bases from V and 0 bases from J; bases unmatched to any gene: 12. Per germline, CDR1 MDHEN and CDR2 SYDVKM.

This clonotype was recorded a few times. The chain couples TRBV25-1 to TRBJ2-3; D is perhaps TRBD1 (6 bases). There are 13 residues in the CDR3. Trimming cost V 4 bases and J 9 bases, with 14 bases left between them. Germline lookup yields CDR1 MGHDK and CDR2 SYGVNS. CDR3 region: CASSVQGPGTQYF. CDR3 sequence (DNA): TGTGCCAGCAGTGTACAGGGTCCAGGGACGCAGTATTTT.

This clonotype was counted ten times or more. This sequence joins TRBV15 and TRBJ2-2, with 10 nucleotides matching TRBD1. Per germline, CDR1 LNHNV and CDR2 YYDKDF (reference sequence). V shed 5 bases and J 3 bases; nucleotides not matched to a gene: 3. This CDR3 comprises 15 residues. Here the CDR3 reads CATSRDRGHTGELFF. CDR3 coding DNA: TGTGCCACCAGCCGTGACAGGGGGCACACCGGGGAGCTGTTTTTT.

This clonotype was detected many times. The rearrangement uses TRBV24-1 and TRBJ2-2; D unclear. The CDR3 has 13 residues. V shed 0 bases and J shed 6 bases, with 4 bases lying between them. The germline V gene has CDR1 KGHDR and CDR2 SFDVKD. As DNA, the CDR3 is TGTGCCACCAGTGATTTGCAAGCCGGGGAGCTGTTTTTT. Its translation: CATSDLQAGELFF.

This clonotype has a count of ten or more. The chain is built from TRBV10-2 and TRBJ2-4, with no clear D. The V and J ends lost 3 bases and 3 bases respectively, with 9 bases between them. CDR3 length: 14 amino acids. Germline V CDR1 and CDR2: WSHSY, SAAADI. CDR3 coding DNA: TGCGCCAGCAGTGAAACAGCTAGCAAAAACATTCAGTACTTC. It yields the protein CASSETASKNIQYF.

This clonotype was counted a few times. The J gene is TRBJ1-2, the V gene TRBV7-8; D ambiguous. The V end lost 5 bases, the J end lost 7 bases, and 17 bases lay between the germline ends. The CDR3 sequence is 14 residues long. Per the germline V gene, CDR1 is SGHVS and CDR2 is FQNEAQ. CDR3 loop: CASSPSESKGGYTF. The CDR3 DNA reads as TGTGCCAGCAGCCCCTCTGAGTCGAAGGGTGGCTACACCTTC.

This clonotype was counted at least ten times. V gene TRBV7-3 combines with J gene TRBJ2-3; D gene ambiguous. The V end lost 4 bases, the J end lost 1 base, and 9 bases lay between the germline ends. CDR3 length: 14 residues. Germline V CDR1 and CDR2: SGHTA, FQGTGA. This chain's CDR3 is CASSSNGGTDTQYF. The CDR3 bases are TGTGCCAGCAGCTCTAATGGAGGCACAGATACGCAGTATTTT.

The CDR3 here is CASSVKTVLYF. The CDR3 DNA follows: TGTGCCAGCAGTGTCAAGACGGTTCTGTACTTC. The chain carries TRBV12-3 or TRBV12-4 and TRBJ2-4; D remains unclear. CDR3 length: 11 amino acids. The V end was cut by 5 bases, the J end by 15 bases, with 14 bases between.

This clonotype was observed many times. V is TRBV20-1 and J is TRBJ1-6; D remains unclear. Germline V lookup: CDR1 DFQATT, CDR2 SNEGSKA (reference sequence). The CDR3 is made up of 15 amino acids. Trimming cost V 5 bases and J 10 bases, with 21 bases left between them. The CDR3 region is CSARRRTLLGSPLHF. The CDR3 DNA reads as TGCAGTGCTCGCAGACGGACTCTCCTCGGGTCACCCCTCCACTTT.

This clonotype came up many times. The chain has TRBV4-2 and TRBJ2-1, with 8 bases that match TRBD2. V was clipped by 9 bases and J by 7 bases; unmatched bases: 14. The CDR3 loop spans 15 amino acids. Germline V gene sequence: CDR1 LGHNA, CDR2 YNFKEQ. CDR3 in amino acids: CASGAPGSGVNEQFF. CDR3 nucleotides: TGTGCCAGTGGGGCCCCGGGTAGCGGGGTAAATGAGCAGTTCTTC.